This T cell receptor (beta chain) emerged from a study of CD8 T cells in acute hepatitis C reinfection. Time point noted: naive CD8 control sorted from an acute-time-point sample. This table comes from immunoSEQ multiplex PCR, and its TCRdb copy is limited to in-frame clones, with some not included. Of approximately 40,000 clones in the sample, roughly 85% were seen once. This clone showed up just once. This CDR3 contains 16 residues. Germline values: CDR1 SGHVS, CDR2 FNYEAQ. V trimming: 5 bases; J trimming: 2 bases; junction bases outside the gene matches: 10. The sequence derives from a woman in her late teens or twenties who spontaneously cleared hepatitis C infection. This chain uses TRBV7-6 with TRBJ2-3, with 7 bases matching TRBD2. The specimen sequenced was naive CD8+ T cells from PBMCs. CDR3: CASSLAGTTSTDTQYF. The CDR3 DNA sequence: TGTGCCAGCAGCCTTGCCGGGACTACCTCCACAGATACGCAGTATTTT.